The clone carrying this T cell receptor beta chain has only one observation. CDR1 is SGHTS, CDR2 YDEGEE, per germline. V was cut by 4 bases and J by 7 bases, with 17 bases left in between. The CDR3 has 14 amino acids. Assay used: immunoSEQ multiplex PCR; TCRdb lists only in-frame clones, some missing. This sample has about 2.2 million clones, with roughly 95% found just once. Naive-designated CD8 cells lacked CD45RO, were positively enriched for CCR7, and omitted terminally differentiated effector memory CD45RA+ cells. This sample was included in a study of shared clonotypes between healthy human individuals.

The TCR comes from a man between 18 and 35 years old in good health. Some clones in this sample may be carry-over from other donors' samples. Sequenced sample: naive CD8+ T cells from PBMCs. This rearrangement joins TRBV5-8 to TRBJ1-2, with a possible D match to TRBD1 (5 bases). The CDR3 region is CASSPRGKRGGYTF. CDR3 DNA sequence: TGTGCCAGCAGCCCTCGGGGAAAAAGGGGTGGCTACACCTTC.